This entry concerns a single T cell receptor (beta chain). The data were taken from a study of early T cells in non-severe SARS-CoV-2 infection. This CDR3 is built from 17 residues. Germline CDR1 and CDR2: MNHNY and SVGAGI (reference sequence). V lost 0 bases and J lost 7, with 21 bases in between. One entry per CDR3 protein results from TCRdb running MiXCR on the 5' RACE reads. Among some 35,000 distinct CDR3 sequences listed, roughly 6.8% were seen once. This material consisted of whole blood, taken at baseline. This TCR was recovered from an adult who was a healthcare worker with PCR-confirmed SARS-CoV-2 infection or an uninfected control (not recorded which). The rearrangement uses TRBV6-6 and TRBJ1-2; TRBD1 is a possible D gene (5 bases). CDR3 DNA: TGTGCCAGCAGTTACTCGAAGCGTCAGGGCTCTAGTAGTGGCTACACCTTC. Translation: CASSYSKRQGSSSGYTF.